These T cell receptor beta chains were read from a single sample in a study of shared clonotypes between healthy human individuals. The data were produced by immunoSEQ multiplex PCR, yet TCRdb's version contains in-frame clones alone and is incomplete. Of about 2.3 million clones in the sample, over 90% were seen once. The source material was naive CD4+ T cells from PBMCs. These receptors were taken from a man younger than 35 in good health. Some clones in this sample may be carry-over from other donors' samples. Both conserved end residues are part of each CDR3. Each record gives: clone size, J gene, V gene, D gene, CDR3 DNA, CDR3 protein. A D gene is named only where the DNA matches it firmly. Size tells how often a clone was seen (once, few, many) or the class of an expanded clone, and some rows leave it out.

NA TRBJ2-7 TRBV23-1 NA TGCGCCAGCAGTCAATACTCCTACGAGCAGTACTTC CASSQYSYEQYF
NA TRBJ2-7 TRBV5-1 NA TGCGCCAGCAGCTTGGACAGAAAAGGATCCTACGAGCAGTACTTC CASSLDRKGSYEQYF
NA TRBJ2-7 TRBV28 NA TGTGCCAGCAGTGGGAGTTACGAGCAGTACTTC CASSGSYEQYF
NA TRBJ2-1 TRBV7-2 NA TGTGCCAGCAGCCTCGGGTCTAGCCCCTACAATGAGCAGTTCTTC CASSLGSSPYNEQFF
NA TRBJ1-5 TRBV27 NA TGTGCCAGCAGTAGGCAGTTTAGCAATCAGCCCCAGCATTTT CASSRQFSNQPQHF
once TRBJ1-5 TRBV7-2 TRBD1 TGTGCCAGCAGCTGGGACAGTACCAATCAGCCCCAGCATTTT CASSWDSTNQPQHF
NA TRBJ1-1 TRBV2 NA TGTGCCAGCAGCAGGGACACGTTGAACACTGAAGCTTTCTTT CASSRDTLNTEAFF
NA TRBJ2-1 TRBV11-2 TRBD2 TGTGCCAGCAGCTTAGAGGCCCCAGGCGTAGCGGGAGTGGGCAATGAGCAGTTCTTC CASSLEAPGVAGVGNEQFF
NA TRBJ2-1 TRBV19 TRBD2 TGTGCCAGTAGTACCCCTGTGGGGACTATCTCCTACAATGAGCAGTTCTTC CASSTPVGTISYNEQFF
few TRBJ2-1 TRBV9 TRBD2 TGTGCCAGCAGCGTAGGACTAGCGGGAGCCAATGAGCAGTTCTTC CASSVGLAGANEQFF
NA TRBJ2-2 TRBV19 NA TGTGCCAGTAGTGGGGCCCCGGGACTTCTTATAGGCGGGGAGCTGTTTTTT CASSGAPGLLIGGELFF
NA TRBJ2-3 TRBV5-1 NA TGCGCCAGCAGCTTGGAATCTAGCACAGATACGCAGTATTTT CASSLESSTDTQYF
once TRBJ1-1 TRBV28 TRBD1 TGTGCCAGCAGCCCCAGGGGGGTCAGGACTGAAGCTTTCTTT CASSPRGVRTEAFF
NA TRBJ1-1 TRBV10-3 NA TGTGCCATCAGGGAGGGTTATAAAGACACTGAAGCTTTCTTT CAIREGYKDTEAFF
NA TRBJ1-5 TRBV7-9 TRBD1 TGTGCCAGCGACAGGGATGGTCAGCCCCAGCATTTT CASDRDGQPQHF
NA TRBJ2-3 TRBV28 TRBD2 TGTGCCAGCAGTTTACTAGCGGGAGTGGTGGATACGCAGTATTTT CASSLLAGVVDTQYF
NA TRBJ2-1 TRBV15 TRBD1 TGTGCCACCAGCAGAGCAGGGGGCAACTACAATGAGCAGTTCTTC CATSRAGGNYNEQFF
NA TRBJ2-7 TRBV5-1 TRBD1 TGCGCCAGCAGCTTGGTACAGGGGACCTACGAGCAGTACTTC CASSLVQGTYEQYF
NA TRBJ2-5 TRBV18 TRBD2 TGTGCCAGCTCACCCACTAGCGGGATGAGGGAGACCCAGTACTTC CASSPTSGMRETQYF
once TRBJ2-2 TRBV28 NA TGTGCCAGCAGTGGGCCTTACGTCCCCGGGGAGCTGTTTTTT CASSGPYVPGELFF
once TRBJ1-4 TRBV28 NA TGTGCCAGCACCCCGTACAGGCGGCCAACTAATGAAAAACTGTTTTTT CASTPYRRPTNEKLFF
NA TRBJ2-7 TRBV7-2 TRBD2 TGTGCCAGCAGCCTACTAGCGGGGCGATACGAGCAGTACTTC CASSLLAGRYEQYF
NA TRBJ1-2 TRBV19 NA TGTGCCAGTAGTACCCTGGAGGGCGCCTATGGCTACACCTTC CASSTLEGAYGYTF
NA TRBJ2-7 TRBV5-6 NA TGTGCCAGCACCGGGACCCCAAGCTCCTACGAGCAGTACTTC CASTGTPSSYEQYF
NA TRBJ2-2 TRBV9 TRBD2 TGTGCCAGCAGCTTCCTAGCGGATTCGAACACCGGGGAGCTGTTTTTT CASSFLADSNTGELFF
NA TRBJ1-1 TRBV5-1 NA TGCGCCAGCAGCTTTAGGATCGGTAACACTGAAGCTTTCTTT CASSFRIGNTEAFF
NA TRBJ2-7 TRBV5-4 TRBD2 TGTGCCAGCAGCCCATCACTAGCGGGAGGTTCCTACGAGCAGTACTTC CASSPSLAGGSYEQYF
NA TRBJ1-4 TRBV28 NA TGTGCCAGCAGAACCGGGACACCTAATGAAAAACTGTTTTTT CASRTGTPNEKLFF
NA TRBJ2-1 TRBV5-1 NA TGCGCCAGCAGCGATGATCCAGCCGGGACTGGGCAGTTCTTC CASSDDPAGTGQFF
NA TRBJ1-2 TRBV28 TRBD1 TGTGCCAGCAAAGGGGGCGCGGGCTATGGCTACACCTTC CASKGGAGYGYTF
NA TRBJ1-1 TRBV18 NA TGTGCCAGCTCAGAGGTTATGGGGGGTGGAACTGAAGCTTTCTTT CASSEVMGGGTEAFF
NA TRBJ1-3 TRBV9 TRBD1 TGTGCCAGCAGCGTCACAGGGGCTGGAAACACCATATATTTT CASSVTGAGNTIYF
NA TRBJ1-1 TRBV27 TRBD1 TGTGCCAGCAGTTTATCCCCGCCCGGTAGACAGGGGAGGGGAGCTTTCTTT CASSLSPPGRQGRGAFF
NA TRBJ2-3 TRBV9 NA TGTGCCAGCAGCGTAGCCGGGATTAAGGGGGCAGATACGCAGTATTTT CASSVAGIKGADTQYF
NA TRBJ2-7 TRBV9 NA TGTGCCAGCAGCCCAGGGGACCGAGCCTACGAGCAGTACTTC CASSPGDRAYEQYF
NA TRBJ1-2 TRBV6-1 NA TGTGCCGCCCTCAAAAGGGGTAAGGATGGCTACACCTTC CAALKRGKDGYTF
NA TRBJ1-2 TRBV28 NA TGTGCCAGCAGTTTAGCCCCACAGGGCGACTATGGCTACACCTTC CASSLAPQGDYGYTF
NA TRBJ2-3 TRBV7-9 NA TGTGCCAGCAGCTTAGGGGGACACCCAGGGGATACGCAGTATTTT CASSLGGHPGDTQYF
once TRBJ2-7 TRBV5-6 NA TGTGCCAGCAGCTTGTTAGGCAGGTCCCCCTCCTACGAGCAGTACTTC CASSLLGRSPSYEQYF
NA TRBJ2-7 TRBV9 TRBD1 TGTGCCAGCTCCGCAGGACAGGGGCCCTACGAGCAGTACTTC CASSAGQGPYEQYF
NA TRBJ2-1 TRBV28 TRBD2 TGTGCCAGCAAAGAGGGGACTACAACCCCGAGTGAGCAGTTCTTC CASKEGTTTPSEQFF
NA TRBJ2-1 TRBV2 TRBD2 TGTGCCAGCAGTGCCACTCGACTAGCGGGGGACAATGAGCAGTTCTTC CASSATRLAGDNEQFF
NA TRBJ1-1 TRBV6-1 NA TGTGCCAGCACCCTTGGGGGGGTTTGGGAAGCTTTCTTT CASTLGGVWEAFF
NA TRBJ1-6 TRBV25-1 NA TGTGCCAGCAGTGAGGGTAGCAGGGTTCTTTCACCCCTCCACTTT CASSEGSRVLSPLHF
NA TRBJ2-7 TRBV7-2 TRBD2 TGTGCCAGCAGCTTAAATCGCGGGAGAACAGTCGCGGAGCAGTACTTC CASSLNRGRTVAEQYF
NA TRBJ2-7 TRBV10-1 NA TGCGCCGGATCCTGGGCTAGCGAGAGCCATAAGCACGAGCAGTACTTC CAGSWASESHKHEQYF
NA TRBJ2-2 TRBV27 NA TGTGCCAGCACCCTTGAGCGGAACACCGGGGAGCTGTTTTTT CASTLERNTGELFF
NA TRBJ2-6 TRBV27 NA TGTGCCAGCAGAGACATGGGACACTCTGGGGCCAACGTCCTGACTTTC CASRDMGHSGANVLTF
NA TRBJ2-7 TRBV18 NA TGTGCCAGCTCACCACCCAGTTACGAGCAGTACTTC CASSPPSYEQYF
once TRBJ1-2 TRBV27 NA TGTGCCAGCAGTTTATCGCCAAACTATGGCTACACCTTC CASSLSPNYGYTF
NA TRBJ2-7 TRBV7-4 TRBD1 TGTGCCAGCAGCTTTGGACAGGGAACCTACGAGCAGTACTTC CASSFGQGTYEQYF